In this sample, the clone carrying this T cell receptor beta chain turned up a few times. From germline, CDR1 is DFQATT and CDR2 SNEGSKA (reference sequence). This CDR3 spans 8 amino acids. Investigators sorted PBMCs to obtain both CD4+ and CD8+ T cells. The data originate from a study of CD8+ T cells in alopecia areata. Study-level background: It was oral tofacitinib, at 5 to 10 mg twice daily, that treated patients received.

Extracted RNA was reverse transcribed into cDNA, the sequencing template. The method was immunoSEQ multiplex PCR; TCRdb's version includes in-frame clones alone and lacks a portion of them. The table lists hundreds of thousands of clones, approximately 61% of them singletons. The chain employs TRBV20-1 and TRBJ2-1; D uncertain. The sample in question was CD4+ T cells sorted from blood, obtained at week 0. This TCR derives from a human donor with alopecia areata. The CDR3 nucleotides are TGCAGGGCGCATGAGCAGTTCTTC. Translation gives CRAHEQFF.